The 3 T cell receptor beta chains below come from one sample, sequenced in a study of T cell responses to AZD1222 COVID-19 vaccine. Assay: immunoSEQ multiplex PCR; the TCRdb copy retains only in-frame clones and omits some. The sample has about 66,000 clones; 70% to 80% are singletons. Source: peripheral blood, taken 28 days after the second AZD1222 dose. The receptors stem from an adult who received the AZD1222 COVID-19 vaccine.

This clone was recorded once. V and J are TRBV20-1 and TRBJ2-5; D gene ambiguous. Germline V CDR1 and CDR2: DFQATT, SNEGSKA (reference sequence). Trimming took 3 bases from V and 2 from J, leaving 13 bases between them. The CDR3 totals 14 residues. The CDR3 region has the DNA TGCAGTGCTAGTAGGGCTGAGTGGCAAGAGACCCAGTACTTC. Amino acids: CSASRAEWQETQYF.

The V and J genes are TRBV3-1 (or the pseudogene TRBV3-2) and TRBJ1-1; weak D call: TRBD1 (6 bases). The germline V and J ends were trimmed by 1 base and 9 bases, with 18 bases remaining between them. From germline, CDR1 is LGHDT and CDR2 YNNKEL (reference sequence). CDR3 length: 15 amino acids. The DNA for the CDR3 is TGTGCCAGCAGCCAAGGGGGGCTGCTTGCATCGAAAGCTTTCTTT. This codes for CASSQGGLLASKAFF.

The chain combines TRBV5-1 with TRBJ2-3; TRBD2 agrees at 8 bases. V shed 0 bases and J 5 bases; nucleotides not matched to a gene: 5. This CDR3 comprises 15 residues. CDR1 and CDR2 (germline): SGHRS, YFSETQ. CDR3 nucleotide sequence: TGCGCCAGCAGCTTGGACCGGGGGGGCCTAGATACGCAGTATTTT. Encoded protein: CASSLDRGGLDTQYF.